These T cell receptor beta chains were read from a single sample in a study of beta chain features in type 1 diabetes. The protocol was immunoSEQ multiplex PCR, while the TCRdb copy is restricted to in-frame clones and leaves out a portion. This sample has some 220,000 clones; 11% occur once, and the top ten carry approximately 1.5%. The sample taken for sequencing was central memory CD4+ T cells from blood. Source of these receptors: a man between 18 and 29 years old in good health. Both conserved end residues are part of each CDR3. A D gene is named only where the DNA matches it firmly. Clone sizes are given selectively: once, few, many, or a class where the clone is expanded.

TRBV30,TRBJ1-4,TRBD1,few,TGTGCCTGGACAGGGGGCGTCTACAATGAAAAACTGTTTTTT,CAWTGGVYNEKLFF
TRBV7-2,TRBJ2-3,-,few,TGTGCCAGCAGCTTAGACAGGGTCCCAGATACGCAGTATTTT,CASSLDRVPDTQYF
TRBV9,TRBJ2-1,TRBD2,-,TGTGCCAGCAGCGTAGGGTCGGGACTAGCGGGCGGTAATGAGCAGTTCTTC,CASSVGSGLAGGNEQFF
TRBV19,TRBJ1-4,-,few,TGTGCCAGTAGTCTACAGGGAAGAACAACTAATGAAAAACTGTTTTTT,CASSLQGRTTNEKLFF
TRBV29-1,TRBJ2-1,-,-,TGCAGCGTTGAAGTGGCCGGGTCCTACAATGAGCAGTTCTTC,CSVEVAGSYNEQFF
TRBV5-1,TRBJ2-5,TRBD1,many,TGCGCCAGCAGCTTCGGACAGGTCCAAGAGACCCAGTACTTC,CASSFGQVQETQYF
TRBV15,TRBJ2-5,-,-,TGTGCCACCAGCAGAATCCGGGAGACCCAGTACTTC,CATSRIRETQYF
TRBV5-1,TRBJ2-1,TRBD1,-,TGCGCCAGCAGCTTCGACAGGGTCGAGAATGAGCAGTTCTTC,CASSFDRVENEQFF
TRBV19,TRBJ1-1,-,-,TGTGCCAGTAGTAAGGCCGCCGGAAGGACTGAAGCTTTCTTT,CASSKAAGRTEAFF
TRBV5-6,TRBJ1-2,-,-,TGTGCCAGCAGGCGGGAAACAGCCTATGGCTACACCTTC,CASRRETAYGYTF
TRBV19,TRBJ2-5,-,few,TGTGCCAGTAGTATAGTTCGGGGGACCCAGTACTTC,CASSIVRGTQYF
TRBV18,TRBJ2-4,-,few,TGTGCCAGCTCACCACCGGAGACTAGAAACATTCAGTACTTC,CASSPPETRNIQYF
TRBV2,TRBJ2-1,-,-,TGTGCCAGCAGTTCGGACAAGGGTGAGCAGTTCTTC,CASSSDKGEQFF
TRBV28,TRBJ1-1,-,-,TGTGCCAGCAGTTTATCTTACTCTCACGTTTTCTTT,CASSLSYSHVFF
TRBV14,TRBJ2-3,TRBD1,-,TGTGCCAGCAGCCATTCCCGGGACAGGGCCACAGATACGCAGTATTTT,CASSHSRDRATDTQYF
TRBV21-1,TRBJ2-7,-,-,TGTGCCAGTCCCGACAAGTACGAGCAGTACTTC,CASPDKYEQYF
TRBV18,TRBJ1-1,-,-,TGTGCCAGCTCACCACCGGGACGGACGTCCTACGCTTTCTTT,CASSPPGRTSYAFF
TRBV15,TRBJ2-3,TRBD2,few,TGTGCCACCAGCAGAGCTCTGGGGGTAGCGGGAGATTCAGATACGCAGTATTTT,CATSRALGVAGDSDTQYF
TRBV6-6,TRBJ1-5,-,-,TGTGCCAGCAGTGCCCTCGGGTGGAATCAGCCCCAGCATTTT,CASSALGWNQPQHF
TRBV9,TRBJ2-1,-,-,TGTGCCAGCAGCGAACGACAGGAATTCAATGAGCAGTTCTTC,CASSERQEFNEQFF
TRBV7-9,TRBJ2-3,TRBD1,few,TGTGCCAGCAGCGACAGGGGGGCCACAGATACGCAGTATTTT,CASSDRGATDTQYF
TRBV5-1,TRBJ2-1,-,few,TGCGCCAGCAGCTTAGCTGCCAGCTCCTACAATGAGCAGTTCTTC,CASSLAASSYNEQFF